This passage covers 31 T cell receptor beta chains from one sample sequenced in a study of cytomegalovirus exposure and HLA in healthy donors. The PCR was carried out with 60 Vbeta primers and 13 Jbeta primers. Assay: immunoSEQ multiplex PCR; the TCRdb copy retains only in-frame clones and omits some. The data hold approximately 70,000 clones, with approximately 70% observed a single time. The sequencing sample was made of PBMCs. The receptors come from a male donor in good health and CMV-seropositive.

The chain links TRBV6-5 to TRBJ2-1; 11 bases agree with TRBD2. The CDR3 runs to 16 residues. The V segment lost 4 bases and the J segment 5 bases; nucleotides outside the gene matches: 7. Germline CDR1 and CDR2: MNHEY and SVGAGI. For the CDR3, the DNA is TGTGCCAGCAGTTGGCTCGGGACTAGCGGTAACAATGAGCAGTTCTTC. It codes for CASSWLGTSGNNEQFF.

The chain recombines TRBV5-4 with TRBJ2-3; TRBD2 might be the D (5 bases). V was shortened by 6 bases and J by 2 bases, with 13 bases between the two germline ends. Germline lookup yields CDR1 SGHNT and CDR2 YYREEE (reference sequence). This CDR3 comprises 14 residues. Written as DNA, the CDR3 is TGTGCCAGCAAGCCTCCGGGGAACACAGATACGCAGTATTTT. It specifies CASKPPGNTDTQYF. Complete variable domain (other parts from reference TRBV5-4 and TRBJ2-3): ETGVTQSPTHLIKTRGQQVTLRCSSQSGHNTVSWYQQALGQGPQFIFQYYREEENGRGNFPPRFSGLQFPNYSSELNVNALELDDSALYLCASKPPGNTDTQYFGPGTRLTVL.

The rearrangement joins TRBV4-1 to TRBJ2-1, with D hard to call. Germline V gene sequence: CDR1 MGHRA, CDR2 YSYEKL. Trimming shortened V by 0 bases and J by 10 bases, and 10 bases separated the two germline ends. The CDR3 has 13 amino acids. CDR3 DNA sequence: TGCGCCAGCAGCCAAGAGGTCAGATGGGAGCAGTTCTTC. Protein product: CASSQEVRWEQFF.

The CDR3 loop is CASSATGSGYTF. Written as DNA, the CDR3 is TGTGCCAGCAGCGCGACAGGTTCTGGCTACACCTTC. V and J are TRBV9 and TRBJ1-2, with a weak D call TRBD1 (6 bases). Germline assignment: CDR1 SGDLS and CDR2 YYNGEE. V lost 3 bases and J lost 7, with 10 bases in between. The length of the CDR3 is 12 residues.

The rearrangement links TRBV4-3 to TRBJ1-5; 7 bases fit TRBD1. Unmatched junction bases numbered 2, after V lost 4 bases and J lost 2 bases. Per the germline V gene, CDR1 is LGHNA and CDR2 is YSLEER. The CDR3 spans 14 residues. Here the CDR3 DNA reads TGCGCCAGCAGCCGCGGACAGGGCAATCAGCCCCAGCATTTT. As protein: CASSRGQGNQPQHF.

The rearrangement joins TRBV6-5 to TRBJ2-7; D unresolved. CDR1 and CDR2 from the germline V gene are MNHEY and SVGAGI. The V gene lost 6 bases and the J gene lost 4 bases, with 19 bases spanning the gap. The CDR3 has 15 amino acids. In nucleotides, the CDR3 is TGTGCCAGCAGACCTCGACTGGTGGCGTGGTACGAGCAGTACTTC. Translated: CASRPRLVAWYEQYF.

This clone was found a few times. The chain joins TRBV7-2 to TRBJ1-2; D perhaps matches TRBD1 (6 bases). Germline V gives CDR1 SGHTA, CDR2 FQGNSA. V gave up 1 base and J gave up 8 bases, with 26 bases separating them. The CDR3 spans 18 residues. The CDR3 is CASSLDGSSGHLMGGYTF. As DNA, the CDR3 is TGTGCCAGCAGCTTAGACGGATCCTCGGGACATCTGATGGGGGGCTACACCTTC.

The chain carries TRBV9 and TRBJ1-5, with 7 bases identical to TRBD1. This CDR3 region has 15 residues. Germline trimming cut 2 bases from V and 5 bases from J; bases unmatched to any gene: 7. CDR1 is SGDLS, CDR2 YYNGEE, per germline. CDR3 coding DNA: TGTGCCAGCAGCGTGGCTGGGACAGCACATCAGCCCCAGCATTTT. It codes for CASSVAGTAHQPQHF.

This rearrangement joins TRBV9 to TRBJ2-1; 10 positions agree with TRBD2. The CDR3 has 15 residues. V gave up 4 bases and J gave up 5 bases; unmatched junction bases: 6. Germline loops: CDR1 SGDLS, CDR2 YYNGEE. The CDR3 region is CASSLIAGGNNEQFF. CDR3 bases: TGTGCCAGCAGCCTGATAGCGGGGGGAAACAATGAGCAGTTCTTC.

The CDR3 protein is CAWRIAGQGTYEQYF. CDR3 nucleotides: TGTGCCTGGAGGATCGCGGGACAGGGAACCTACGAGCAGTACTTC. V and J are TRBV30 and TRBJ2-7; 9 bases are shared with TRBD1. J gave up 2 bases and V 3 bases, and 8 bases lay outside the gene matches. CDR1 and CDR2 from the germline V gene are GTSNPN and SVGIG (reference sequence). The CDR3 contains 15 residues. Full variable domain (missing parts from reference TRBV30 and TRBJ2-7): SQTIHQWPATLVQPVGSPLSLECTVEGTSNPNLYWYRQAAGRGLQLLFYSVGIGQISSEVPQNLSASRPQDRQFILSSKKLLLSDSGFYLCAWRIAGQGTYEQYFGPGTRLTVT.

The chain recombines TRBV5-1 with TRBJ2-1; no clear D gene. The CDR3 totals 13 residues. CDR1 is SGHRS, CDR2 YFSETQ, per germline. Trimming removed 2 bases from V and 5 bases from J, with 8 bases in between. CDR3 loop: CASSFQVNNEQFF. DNA of the CDR3: TGCGCCAGCAGCTTCCAGGTCAACAATGAGCAGTTCTTC. The complete variable domain, with remaining parts taken from reference TRBV5-1 and TRBJ2-1, reads KAGVTQTPRYLIKTRGQQVTLSCSPISGHRSVSWYQQTPGQGLQFLFEYFSETQRNKGNFPGRFSGRQFSNSRSEMNVSTLELGDSALYLCASSFQVNNEQFFGPGTRLTVL.

The table lists this clone with a few counts. This chain links TRBV30 with TRBJ2-5; D call uncertain. CDR3 length: 12 residues. Germline loops: CDR1 GTSNPN, CDR2 SVGIG (reference sequence). Trimming took 3 bases from V and 0 from J, leaving 5 bases between them. The CDR3 is CAWRQNQETQYF. CDR3 nucleotides: TGTGCCTGGAGGCAGAACCAAGAGACCCAGTACTTC.

J is TRBJ2-2 and V is TRBV28; 10 nucleotides agree with TRBD1. CDR1 MDHEN and CDR2 SYDVKM come from the germline V gene. The V gene end was trimmed by 10 bases and the J gene end by 4 bases; junction bases not matched to a gene: 3. The CDR3 sequence is 13 residues long. The CDR3 DNA sequence: TGTGCCACCCGGACAGGGGGCACCGGGGAGCTGTTTTTT. It is translated as CATRTGGTGELFF.

The V and J genes are TRBV25-1 and TRBJ2-7, with TRBD1 identical over 8 bases. CDR1 is MGHDK, CDR2 SYGVNS, per germline. CDR3 size: 13 residues. The V and J ends lost 5 bases and 5 bases, in that order; junction bases with no gene match: 5. The CDR3 sequence: CASSRGQGHEQYF. The CDR3 nucleotides read TGTGCCAGCAGTAGAGGACAGGGACACGAGCAGTACTTC.

This chain uses TRBV10-3 with TRBJ1-1; 7 nucleotides line up with TRBD1. The CDR3 runs to 14 residues. The V gene end was trimmed by 7 bases and the J gene end by 4 bases; junction bases not matched to a gene: 9. Germline V gene lookup returns CDR1 ENHRY and CDR2 SYGVKD. The CDR3 protein is CAINTQGLSTEAFF. As DNA, the CDR3 is TGTGCCATCAATACACAGGGGTTGAGCACTGAAGCTTTCTTT.

The chain combines TRBV6-1 with TRBJ2-5, with D possibly TRBD2 on 6 matching bases. This CDR3 contains 14 residues. Germline V gene data show CDR1 as MNHNS and CDR2 as SASEGT. The germline V and J ends were trimmed by 6 bases and 3 bases, with 14 bases remaining between them. CDR3 sequence reads: CASSLAGLKETQYF. DNA for the CDR3: TGTGCCAGCAGCCTCGCGGGGCTAAAAGAGACCCAGTACTTC.

V and J are TRBV19 and TRBJ2-1; perhaps TRBD1 as D (5 bases). V lost 1 base and J 5 bases, leaving 12 bases between the germline ends. The CDR3 is 15 amino acids. The germline gives CDR1 LNHDA, CDR2 SQIVND (reference sequence). The CDR3 here is CASSIGGGTHNEQFF. Here the CDR3 DNA reads TGTGCCAGTAGTATAGGGGGCGGTACGCACAATGAGCAGTTCTTC. Variable domain in full (rest from reference TRBV19 and TRBJ2-1): DGGITQSPKYLFRKEGQNVTLSCEQNLNHDAMYWYRQDPGQGLRLIYYSQIVNDFQKGDIAEGYSVSREKKESFPLTVTSAQKNPTAFYLCASSIGGGTHNEQFFGPGTRLTVL.

The chain carries TRBV15 and TRBJ2-1; D is perhaps TRBD2 (5 bases). V was trimmed by 3 bases and J by 12 bases, leaving 12 bases between them. CDR3 length equals 12 residues. Germline V gives CDR1 LNHNV, CDR2 YYDKDF (reference sequence). The DNA for the CDR3 is TGTGCCACCAGCAGCCTAAGAGGGTGGCAGTTCTTC. As protein: CATSSLRGWQFF.

V is TRBV13 and J is TRBJ2-1, with TRBD2 matching 10 bases. Germline CDR1 is PRHDT and CDR2 is FYEKMQ (reference sequence). There are 15 residues in the CDR3. Unmatched junction bases numbered 10, after V lost 3 bases and J lost 11 bases. CDR3 DNA sequence: TGTGCCAGCAGCTTTATGACTAGCGGGCCCTCGAAGCAGTTCTTC. Its protein product is CASSFMTSGPSKQFF.

The rearrangement uses TRBV5-1 and TRBJ2-2, with 9 bases that match TRBD2. With V trimmed by 4 bases and J by 5 bases, 12 bases remained unmatched. Germline loops: CDR1 SGHRS, CDR2 YFSETQ. The CDR3 covers 17 residues. In DNA, the CDR3 is TGCGCCAGCAGCCTCGCCGGTAGCGGGAGTGGGACCGGGGAGCTGTTTTTT. Protein: CASSLAGSGSGTGELFF. Together with reference TRBV5-1 and TRBJ2-2, the CDR3 gives the full variable domain: KAGVTQTPRYLIKTRGQQVTLSCSPISGHRSVSWYQQTPGQGLQFLFEYFSETQRNKGNFPGRFSGRQFSNSRSEMNVSTLELGDSALYLCASSLAGSGSGTGELFFGEGSRLTVL.

This clone came up a few times. The chain recombines TRBV21-1 with TRBJ2-7; the table's D call TRBD1 went unverified against the DNA. TRBV21-1 is a pseudogene. This CDR3 spans 13 amino acids. The CDR3 sequence: CARPGQGDYEQYF. The CDR3, as DNA: TGTGCCAGACCGGGACAGGGGGATTACGAGCAGTACTTC.

This chain connects TRBV7-8 to TRBJ2-3, with D perhaps TRBD2 (5 bases). The CDR3 is 15 amino acids. The V gene's germline CDR1 is SGHVS and CDR2 FQNEAQ. Trimming shortened V by 1 base and J by 2 bases, and 10 bases separated the two germline ends. The CDR3 reads CASSLGLAYTDTQYF. CDR3 nucleotide sequence: TGTGCCAGCAGCTTAGGGCTAGCATACACAGATACGCAGTATTTT.

This chain joins TRBV2 and TRBJ1-4; 12 positions match TRBD1. The CDR3 consists of 15 residues. J lost 10 bases, V lost 9 bases, and 12 bases had no gene match. CDR1 is SNHLY, CDR2 FYNNEI, per germline. The chain's CDR3 is CARSPVGTGGRKLFF. CDR3 DNA: TGTGCCAGATCCCCCGTCGGGACAGGGGGCAGAAAACTGTTTTTT.

The rearrangement joins TRBV5-4 to TRBJ1-1; a possible D gene is TRBD1 (5 bases). V was shortened by 4 bases and J by 3 bases, with 16 bases between the two germline ends. The length of the CDR3 is 15 residues. Germline V gene data show CDR1 as SGHNT and CDR2 as YYREEE (reference sequence). As DNA, the CDR3 is TGTGCCAGCAGCCGTCCGGGGCGGGGACACACTGAAGCTTTCTTT. Amino acids: CASSRPGRGHTEAFF.

This chain joins TRBV5-1 and TRBJ2-7, with a weak D call TRBD1 (5 bases). CDR1 is SGHRS, CDR2 YFSETQ, per germline. Trimming pared 2 bases from V and 2 bases from J, leaving 17 bases between. The CDR3 loop spans 16 amino acids. Here the CDR3 DNA reads TGCGCCAGCAGCTTAGGCGGACAATTAAATACCTACGAGCAGTACTTC. Amino acids: CASSLGGQLNTYEQYF.

The chain combines TRBV12-5 with TRBJ1-1, with TRBD1 as a possible D gene (5 bases). The CDR3 runs to 12 residues. Germline-derived CDR1 and CDR2 are LGHNT and FRNRAP. Between the trimmed V and J ends, which lost 1 base and 5 bases, there was a span of 5 bases. CDR3 in DNA: TGTGCTAGTGGTTTGGGACAGACTGAAGCTTTCTTT. It encodes CASGLGQTEAFF.

The rearrangement uses TRBV5-1 and TRBJ2-1, with TRBD1 matching over 8 bases. Germline CDR1 reads SGHRS; CDR2 reads YFSETQ. The CDR3 is 15 residues long. V shed 3 bases and J 4 bases; nucleotides not matched to a gene: 6. This CDR3 reads CASSYRGDPYNEQFF. CDR3 nucleotides: TGCGCCAGCAGCTACAGGGGGGACCCTTACAATGAGCAGTTCTTC. Looking up the rest from reference TRBV5-1 and TRBJ2-1 gives the full variable domain: KAGVTQTPRYLIKTRGQQVTLSCSPISGHRSVSWYQQTPGQGLQFLFEYFSETQRNKGNFPGRFSGRQFSNSRSEMNVSTLELGDSALYLCASSYRGDPYNEQFFGPGTRLTVL.

The genes are TRBV9 and TRBJ2-7; D may be TRBD2 (5 bases). This CDR3 is 15 amino acids long. Germline-derived CDR1 and CDR2 are SGDLS and YYNGEE. V was shortened by 0 bases and J by 0 bases, with 10 bases between the two germline ends. The CDR3 coding sequence is TGTGCCAGCAGCGTAGGTCTAGGGAGCTCCTACGAGCAGTACTTC. Translating it yields CASSVGLGSSYEQYF.

This chain's CDR3 is CASTGYTEAFF. DNA for the CDR3: TGTGCCAGCACAGGGTACACTGAAGCTTTCTTT. V is TRBV6-5 and J is TRBJ1-1, with D perhaps matching TRBD1 (5 bases). The germline V gene has CDR1 MNHEY and CDR2 SVGAGI. The CDR3 sequence is 11 residues long. V lost 7 bases, J lost 3 bases, and 6 bases lay in between.

The rearrangement joins TRBV10-2 to TRBJ1-1; D perhaps matches TRBD1 (5 bases). The CDR3 is 15 residues long. Germline CDR1 WSHSY, CDR2 SAAADI. V lost 5 bases and J 5 bases, leaving 18 bases between the germline ends. Here the CDR3 DNA reads TGCGCCAGCAGTAGGTCGGAGGGAGCAGGGACTGAAGCTTTCTTT. Translation: CASSRSEGAGTEAFF.

This clone appeared a few times. CDR3 bases: TGTGCCAGCAGTGGACAGCGAGCCACAGATACGCAGTATTTT. Translating gives CASSGQRATDTQYF. This chain uses TRBV28 with TRBJ2-3, with D maybe TRBD1 (6 bases). V was shortened by 5 bases and J by 2 bases, with 11 bases between the two germline ends. CDR1 MDHEN and CDR2 SYDVKM come from the germline V gene. The CDR3 loop spans 14 amino acids.